This T cell receptor delta chain was recovered during a study of gamma delta lymphoproliferative disorders and STAT genes (dated by TCRdb to 2016 to 2018). Regarding the complete study: Of the 9 Tgammadelta LGLL patients who were sequenced, symptomatic disease was observed in 4 and an indolent course was observed in 5. To confirm the results, all delta-chain samples and a couple of gamma-chain samples were sequenced a second time. The TCR-sequenced pilot group comprised several Tgammadelta large granular lymphocyte leukemia patients and a couple of hepatosplenic T-cell lymphoma patients. The study profiled TCR gamma and delta CDR3 repertoires by deep sequencing in Tgammadelta lymphoproliferative disease patients and healthy controls, within a larger immunophenotypic and STAT-mutation study. Gamma-chain libraries were prepared from at least 50 ng of genomic DNA using the LymphoTrack Dx TCRG Assay. Since no corresponding Invivoscribe delta assay was available, delta-chain libraries were prepared following the standard operating procedure of the EuroClonality-NGS working group. The paper's findings and limits, for the study overall: Nearly all major gamma and delta clonotypes of patients were found to be public, being shared with at least one healthy donor, and only two gamma clonotypes were found to be private to disease. In whole-repertoire clustering, patient gamma repertoires grouped separately from healthy controls, whereas delta repertoires showed no separation between groups. The authors pointed out that NGS specificity may be lower at low frequencies, so whether leukemic clones are public or private needs to be confirmed. T cells in controls likely covered a range of maturation stages, whereas leukemic cells were skewed toward terminal effectors, which could potentially limit comparisons between patients and controls.

Both library methods used multiplex PCR with primers targeting conserved V and J regions of the TCR genes. Purified and pooled amplicons were sequenced on an Illumina MiSeq platform. In the original analysis: V(D)J alignment, clonotype assembly and translation were done with MiXCR, while functionality assessment and CDR3 repertoire analyses were done with VDJtools. CDR3 followed the IMGT definition, and analyses included only productive sequences that used functional genes, leaving out ORF genes and pseudogenes. Identical amino acid CDR3s of major clonotypes (frequency >=5%) were searched for across all patients and controls using a custom Python script. To compare clonotype frequencies between patients and controls, a one-sided non-parametric Wilcoxon test was applied. With CATT, TCRdb called clones again from the public reads; duplicate DNA rows were later joined. In this record, the V and J calls reflect TCRdb's handling and not the investigators' own analysis. This sample comprises over 450 delta-chain clones, 4% to 5.5% of them detected only once. 96% of the sample lies in the top ten.

Judged by its sample share, this clone qualifies as medium-sized (0.01 to 0.1%). It lacks a known antigen. No much larger clone exists at a distance of one base, and base qualities are not known. Genomic DNA from peripheral blood mononuclear cells isolated from patients and controls was used for TCR sequencing. The sequenced patients had a median age of 65 years and comprised four or five males and 6 females. Patients were enrolled at one hematology unit in Padova, Italy, and were reclassified as T-LGLL or HSTCL using the 2017 WHO criteria. All patient samples were collected while patients were off therapy or before therapy. Sequencing was carried out using blood. The receptor's source is a human donor with gamma-delta T-cell large granular lymphocyte leukemia.

The CDR3: CACDMIGGYGGDKLIF. The nucleotide sequence is given as TGTGCCTGTGACATGATTGGGGGATACGGAGGCGATAAACTCATCTTT. The sequence is built from TRDV2 and TRDJ1, and TRDD3 matches 11 of the central bases. The germline V and J ends show losses of 2 bases and 4 bases respectively, and no gene match explains 8 bases of the junction. CDR3 length: 16 amino acids, cysteine to phenylalanine. The DNA shown is the 48-base CDR3, in frame from base 1. The germline V gene supplies CDR1 GEAIGNYY and CDR2 EKD.